This entry is about one T cell receptor beta chain. The antigen remains unidentified. This CDR3 region has 14 residues. The V gene's germline CDR1 is MNHEY and CDR2 SMNVEV (reference sequence). Germline trimming cut 5 bases from V and 6 bases from J; bases unmatched to any gene: 9. Random hexamers primed reverse transcription of about 0.5 to 1 ug RNA. One entry per CDR3 protein results from TCRdb running MiXCR on the immunoSEQ multiplex PCR reads. The sample lists about 180,000 distinct CDR3 sequences; 85% to 95% were seen once. This sample was taken from a study of CD8 T cells in Susac syndrome. Findings and caveats of the study: The study recognized that its TCR sequencing and HLA analysis covered a relatively small number of individuals.

Negative magnetic isolation gave CD8+ and CD4+ cells; FACS enriched CD8+ TEMRA. The sequenced material came from CD4+ T cells from PBMCs. V gene TRBV27 combines with J gene TRBJ1-2; 7 bases line up with TRBD1. This sequence was found in a human donor with multiple sclerosis. CDR3 nucleotides: TGTGCCAGCAGTCCGCGGACAGGAAGGAATGGCTACACCTTC. Translated: CASSPRTGRNGYTF.